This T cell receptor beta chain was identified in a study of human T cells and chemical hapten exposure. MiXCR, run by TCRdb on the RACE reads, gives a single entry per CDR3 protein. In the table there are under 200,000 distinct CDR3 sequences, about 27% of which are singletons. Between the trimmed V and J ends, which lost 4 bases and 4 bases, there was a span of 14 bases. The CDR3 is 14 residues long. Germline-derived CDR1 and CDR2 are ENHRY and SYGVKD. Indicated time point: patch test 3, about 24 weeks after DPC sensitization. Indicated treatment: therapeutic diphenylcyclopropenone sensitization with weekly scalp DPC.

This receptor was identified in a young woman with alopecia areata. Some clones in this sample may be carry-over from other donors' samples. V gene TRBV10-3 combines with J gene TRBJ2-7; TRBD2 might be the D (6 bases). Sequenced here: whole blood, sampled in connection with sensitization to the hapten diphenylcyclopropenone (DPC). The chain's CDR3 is CAISAGGVGYEQYF. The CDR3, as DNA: TGTGCCATCAGTGCCGGCGGGGTAGGTTACGAGCAGTACTTC.